This T cell receptor (beta chain) is drawn from a study of blood T cell repertoires in COVID-19. The overall study: Sources were T cells, B-cell-depleted T cells, or PBMCs; the material itself was cDNA or gDNA.

Some clones are missing from TCRdb's copy, which holds only in-frame ones; the method was immunoSEQ multiplex PCR. Here the sample spans about 80,000 clones, around 83% being singletons. Sequencing was done on a sample of peripheral blood. The TCR comes from a man aged 80 or over with active or convalescent COVID-19.

The CDR3 spells CASSYVAGASTDTQYF. CDR3 in DNA: TGTGCCAGCAGTTACGTAGCGGGGGCTAGCACAGATACGCAGTATTTT. V gene TRBV6-5 combines with J gene TRBJ2-3; 9 bases match TRBD2. V gave up 2 bases and J gave up 0 bases; unmatched junction bases: 3. Germline CDR1 MNHEY, CDR2 SVGAGI. This CDR3 comprises 16 residues.